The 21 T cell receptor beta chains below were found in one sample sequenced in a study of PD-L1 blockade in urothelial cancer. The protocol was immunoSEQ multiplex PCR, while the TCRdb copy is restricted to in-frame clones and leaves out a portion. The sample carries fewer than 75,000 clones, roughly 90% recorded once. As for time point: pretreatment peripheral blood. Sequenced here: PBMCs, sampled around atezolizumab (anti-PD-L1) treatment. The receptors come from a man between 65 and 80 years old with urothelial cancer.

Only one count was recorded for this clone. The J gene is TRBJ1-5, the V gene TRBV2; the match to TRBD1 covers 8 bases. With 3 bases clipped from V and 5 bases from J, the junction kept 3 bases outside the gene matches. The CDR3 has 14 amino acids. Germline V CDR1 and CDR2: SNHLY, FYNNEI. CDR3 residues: CASSDRGLDQPQHF. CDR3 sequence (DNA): TGTGCCAGCAGTGACAGGGGGCTTGATCAGCCCCAGCATTTT.

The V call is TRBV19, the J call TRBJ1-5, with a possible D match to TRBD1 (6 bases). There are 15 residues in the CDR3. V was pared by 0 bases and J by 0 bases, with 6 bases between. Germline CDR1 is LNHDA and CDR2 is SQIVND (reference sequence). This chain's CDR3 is CASSIEGASNQPQHF. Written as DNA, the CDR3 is TGTGCCAGTAGTATAGAGGGGGCTAGCAATCAGCCCCAGCATTTT. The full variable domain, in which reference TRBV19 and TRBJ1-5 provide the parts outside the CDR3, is DGGITQSPKYLFRKEGQNVTLSCEQNLNHDAMYWYRQDPGQGLRLIYYSQIVNDFQKGDIAEGYSVSREKKESFPLTVTSAQKNPTAFYLCASSIEGASNQPQHFGDGTRLSIL.

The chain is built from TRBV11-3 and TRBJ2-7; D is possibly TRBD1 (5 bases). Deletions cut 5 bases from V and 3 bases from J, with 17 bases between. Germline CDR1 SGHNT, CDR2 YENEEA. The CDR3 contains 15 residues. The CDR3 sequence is CASSPGSVGFYEQYF. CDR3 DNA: TGTGCCAGCAGCCCAGGGTCAGTGGGATTCTACGAGCAGTACTTC.

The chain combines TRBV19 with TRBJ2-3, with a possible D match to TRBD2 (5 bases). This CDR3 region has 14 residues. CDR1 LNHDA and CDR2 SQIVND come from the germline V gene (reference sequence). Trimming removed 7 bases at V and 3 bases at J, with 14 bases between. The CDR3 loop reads CASTRVGVTDTQYF. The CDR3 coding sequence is TGTGCCAGTACCCGGGTGGGAGTGACAGATACGCAGTATTTT.

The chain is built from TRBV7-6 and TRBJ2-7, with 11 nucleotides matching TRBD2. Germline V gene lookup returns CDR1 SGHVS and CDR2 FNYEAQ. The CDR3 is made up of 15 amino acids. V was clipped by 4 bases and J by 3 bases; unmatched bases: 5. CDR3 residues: CASSSGTSGIYEQYF. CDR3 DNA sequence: TGTGCCAGCAGCTCCGGGACTAGCGGTATCTACGAGCAGTACTTC.

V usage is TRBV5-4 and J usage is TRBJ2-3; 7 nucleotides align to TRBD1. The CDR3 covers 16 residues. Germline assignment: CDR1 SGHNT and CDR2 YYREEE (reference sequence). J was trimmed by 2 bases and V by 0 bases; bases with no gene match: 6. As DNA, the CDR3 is TGTGCCAGCAGCTTGGGAGGGGGCAGGGTCACAGATACGCAGTATTTT. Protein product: CASSLGGGRVTDTQYF.

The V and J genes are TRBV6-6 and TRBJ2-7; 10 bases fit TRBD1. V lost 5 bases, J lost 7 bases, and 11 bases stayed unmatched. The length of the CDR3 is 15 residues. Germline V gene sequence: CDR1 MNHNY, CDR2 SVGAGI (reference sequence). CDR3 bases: TGTGCCAGCAGTAAACGACAGGGGGCGGTGGAGGAGCAGTACTTC. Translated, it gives CASSKRQGAVEEQYF.

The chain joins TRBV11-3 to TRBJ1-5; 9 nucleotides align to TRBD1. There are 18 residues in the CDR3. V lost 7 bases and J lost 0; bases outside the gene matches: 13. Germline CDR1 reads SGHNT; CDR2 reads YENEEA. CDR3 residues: CASNLNRGQGCSNQPQHF. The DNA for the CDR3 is TGTGCCAGCAACCTTAATCGGGGACAGGGATGTAGCAATCAGCCCCAGCATTTT.

The CDR3 reads CASSMLAGGIGELFF. CDR3 in DNA: TGTGCCAGTAGTATGCTAGCGGGAGGGATCGGGGAGCTGTTTTTT. The gene calls are TRBV19 and TRBJ2-2; 12 bases are shared with TRBD2. Trimming took 3 bases from V and 7 from J; bases not matched to a gene: 3. The CDR3 runs 15 residues. From germline, CDR1 is LNHDA and CDR2 SQIVND (reference sequence). Supplemented by reference TRBV19 and TRBJ2-2, the full variable domain reads DGGITQSPKYLFRKEGQNVTLSCEQNLNHDAMYWYRQDPGQGLRLIYYSQIVNDFQKGDIAEGYSVSREKKESFPLTVTSAQKNPTAFYLCASSMLAGGIGELFFGEGSRLTVL.

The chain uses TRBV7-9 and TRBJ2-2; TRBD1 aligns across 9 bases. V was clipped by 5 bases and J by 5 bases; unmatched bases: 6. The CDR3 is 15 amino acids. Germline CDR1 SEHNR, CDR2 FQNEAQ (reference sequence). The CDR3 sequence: CASSPRQGGTGELFF. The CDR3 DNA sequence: TGTGCCAGCAGCCCCCGACAGGGGGGGACCGGGGAGCTGTTTTTT.

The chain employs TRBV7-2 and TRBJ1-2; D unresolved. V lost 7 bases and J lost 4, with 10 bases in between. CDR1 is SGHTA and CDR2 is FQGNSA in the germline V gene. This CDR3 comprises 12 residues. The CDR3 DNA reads TGTGCCAGCATGGAGACGGCCTATGGCTACACCTTC. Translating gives CASMETAYGYTF.

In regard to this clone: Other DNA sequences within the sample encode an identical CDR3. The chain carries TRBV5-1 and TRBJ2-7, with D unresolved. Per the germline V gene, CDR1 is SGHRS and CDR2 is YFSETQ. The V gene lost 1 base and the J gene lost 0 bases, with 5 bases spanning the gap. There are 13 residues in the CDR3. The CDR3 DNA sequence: TGCGCCAGCAGCTTGTGGGCCTCCTACGAGCAGTACTTC. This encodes CASSLWASYEQYF.

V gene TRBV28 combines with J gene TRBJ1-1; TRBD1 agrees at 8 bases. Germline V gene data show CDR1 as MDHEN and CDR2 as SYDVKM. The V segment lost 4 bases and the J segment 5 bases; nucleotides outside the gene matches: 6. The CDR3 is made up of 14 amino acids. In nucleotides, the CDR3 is TGTGCCAGCAGTTCCAGGGGGCGGGGGACTGAAGCTTTCTTT. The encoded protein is CASSSRGRGTEAFF.

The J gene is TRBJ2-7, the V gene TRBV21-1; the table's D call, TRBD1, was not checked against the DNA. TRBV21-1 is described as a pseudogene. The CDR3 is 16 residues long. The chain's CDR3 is CASSKLGGEPLYEQYF. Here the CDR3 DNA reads TGTGCCAGCAGCAAACTTGGGGGCGAGCCCCTCTACGAGCAGTACTTC.

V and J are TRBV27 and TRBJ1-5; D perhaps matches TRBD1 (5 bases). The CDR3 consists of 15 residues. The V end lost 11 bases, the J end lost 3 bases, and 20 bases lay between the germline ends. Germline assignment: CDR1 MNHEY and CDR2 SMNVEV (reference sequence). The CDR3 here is CASKGGAGHNQPQHF. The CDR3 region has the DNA TGTGCCTCCAAAGGAGGGGCCGGACACAATCAGCCCCAGCATTTT.

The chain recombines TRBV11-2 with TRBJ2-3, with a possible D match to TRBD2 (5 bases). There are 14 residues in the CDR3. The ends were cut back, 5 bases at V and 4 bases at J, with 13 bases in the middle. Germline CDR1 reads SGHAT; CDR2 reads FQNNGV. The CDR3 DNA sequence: TGTGCCAGCAGCCCTTCTCGGGGTGCAGATACGCAGTATTTT. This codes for CASSPSRGADTQYF. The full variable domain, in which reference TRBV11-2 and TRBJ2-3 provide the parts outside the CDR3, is EAGVAQSPRYKIIEKRQSVAFWCNPISGHATLYWYQQILGQGPKLLIQFQNNGVVDDSQLPKDRFSAERLKGVDSTLKIQPAKLEDSAVYLCASSPSRGADTQYFGPGTRLTVL.

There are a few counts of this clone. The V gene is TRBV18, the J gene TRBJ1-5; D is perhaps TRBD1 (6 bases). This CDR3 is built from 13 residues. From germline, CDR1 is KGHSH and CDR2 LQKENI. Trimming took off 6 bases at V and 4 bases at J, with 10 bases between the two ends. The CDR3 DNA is TGTGCCAGCTCCTTCGGACAGAATCAGCCCCAGCATTTT. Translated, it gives CASSFGQNQPQHF. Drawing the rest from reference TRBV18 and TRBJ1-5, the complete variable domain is NAGVMQNPRHLVRRRGQEARLRCSPMKGHSHVYWYRQLPEEGLKFMVYLQKENIIDESGMPKERFSAEFPKEGPSILRIQQVVRGDSAAYFCASSFGQNQPQHFGDGTRLSIL.

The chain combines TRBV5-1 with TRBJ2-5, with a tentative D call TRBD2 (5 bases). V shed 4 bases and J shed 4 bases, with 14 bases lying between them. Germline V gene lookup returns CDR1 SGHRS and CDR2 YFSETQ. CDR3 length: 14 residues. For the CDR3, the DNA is TGCGCCAGCAGCCCGGGATTAGCCCGAGAGACCCAGTACTTC. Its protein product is CASSPGLARETQYF.

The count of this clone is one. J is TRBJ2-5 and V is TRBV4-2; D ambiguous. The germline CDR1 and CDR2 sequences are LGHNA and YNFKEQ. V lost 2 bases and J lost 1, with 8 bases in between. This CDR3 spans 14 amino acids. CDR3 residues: CASSQTTLQETQYF. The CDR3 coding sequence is TGTGCCAGCAGCCAAACGACACTCCAAGAGACCCAGTACTTC.

The CDR3 region has the DNA TGTGCCAGTAGTAACAGCGGGAGCCCCCACAATGAGCAGTTCTTC. Amino acids: CASSNSGSPHNEQFF. J is TRBJ2-1 and V is TRBV19; 8 bases align to TRBD2. The CDR3 loop spans 15 amino acids. Looked up from germline, CDR1 is LNHDA and CDR2 is SQIVND (reference sequence). The trim removed 4 bases at V and 5 bases at J, leaving 7 bases unmatched.

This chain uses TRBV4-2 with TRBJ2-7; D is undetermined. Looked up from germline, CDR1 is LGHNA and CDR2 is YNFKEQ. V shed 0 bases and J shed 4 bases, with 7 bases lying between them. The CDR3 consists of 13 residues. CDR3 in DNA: TGTGCCAGCAGCCAAGAGAGGTTTTACGAGCAGTACTTC. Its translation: CASSQERFYEQYF.